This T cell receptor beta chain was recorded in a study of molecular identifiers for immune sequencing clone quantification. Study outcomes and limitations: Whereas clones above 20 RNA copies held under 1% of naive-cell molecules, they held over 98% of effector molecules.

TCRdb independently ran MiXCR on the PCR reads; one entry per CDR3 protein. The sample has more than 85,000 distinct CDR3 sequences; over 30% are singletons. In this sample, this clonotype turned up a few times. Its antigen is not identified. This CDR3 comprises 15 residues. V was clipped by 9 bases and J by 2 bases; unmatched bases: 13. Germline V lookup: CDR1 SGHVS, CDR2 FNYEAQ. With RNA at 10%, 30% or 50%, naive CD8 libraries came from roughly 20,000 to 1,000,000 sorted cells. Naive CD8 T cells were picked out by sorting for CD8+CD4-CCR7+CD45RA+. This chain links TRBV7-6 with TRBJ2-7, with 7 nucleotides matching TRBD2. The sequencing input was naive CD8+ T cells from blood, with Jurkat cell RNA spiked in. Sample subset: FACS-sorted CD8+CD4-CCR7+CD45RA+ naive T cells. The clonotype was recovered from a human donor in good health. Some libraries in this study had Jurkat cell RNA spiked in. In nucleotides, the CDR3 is TGTGCCAGGTCCGGGGGTAGCGGGTCCACCTACGAGCAGTACTTC. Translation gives CARSGGSGSTYEQYF.